A selection of T cell receptor beta chains follows, all from one sample in a study of regulatory T cells in long-lasting Graves disease. TCRdb reprocessed the multiplex PCR reads with MiXCR, giving one entry per CDR3 protein. Here the sample spans 300,000 to 350,000 distinct CDR3 sequences, 15% to 20% being singletons. This specimen was peripheral blood mononuclear cells (PBMCs), taken when the disease was refractory, from a patient treated with antithyroid drugs. Receptors originate from a female donor with Graves disease. The CDR3 runs from the conserved cysteine through the conserved F or W. D genes are given only for firm matches. The size field is filled for only some rows; it gives once, few, many or a size class.

TRBD1	.	TRBV27	TRBJ2-3	CASLRRQGADTQYF
TRBD1	few	TRBV6-1	TRBJ2-7	CASRQGANFYEQYF
.	few	TRBV10-2	TRBJ2-5	CASSVRDNQETQYF
.	many	TRBV11-2	TRBJ1-2	CASSLNPGETRGYGYTF
.	.	TRBV5-1	TRBJ2-2	CASCTGEGTGELFF
TRBD2	many	TRBV29-1	TRBJ2-5	CSAPRAGDEETQYF
.	many	TRBV3-1	TRBJ1-2	CASSHLHPRLTVNYGYTF
TRBD2	.	TRBV20-1	TRBJ2-2	CSARGLLGTSEKNTGELFF
TRBD1	many	TRBV5-6	TRBJ1-5	CASSFKTGGAHQPQHF
.	few	TRBV15	TRBJ2-7	CATSSLSGRDFSYEQYF
TRBD2	.	TRBV28	TRBJ2-2	CASRRLAGNTGELFF
TRBD1	few	TRBV6-2/TRBV6-3	TRBJ2-2	CASRLTGAEAGELFF
.	.	TRBV19	TRBJ1-6	CASSLPGSLHF
.	few	TRBV3-1	TRBJ2-7	CASSRVTWLGGSYEQYF
.	many	TRBV7-8	TRBJ1-5	CASSPSSNNQPQHF
.	few	TRBV4-1	TRBJ1-2	CASSPPQGGYTF
.	.	TRBV28	TRBJ2-3	CASSFPTLGDSTDTQYF
.	many	TRBV6-1	TRBJ1-3	CASTRGMANTIYF
.	few	TRBV2	TRBJ2-1	CASRARESEQFF
.	many	TRBV2	TRBJ2-7	CASLESGTNYEQYF
.	many	TRBV12-3/TRBV12-4	TRBJ2-7	CASSLGGHYEQYF
.	.	TRBV6-1	TRBJ2-7	CASTFSDEQYF
TRBD1	many	TRBV27	TRBJ1-2	CASRPAHQGALGYTF
.	many	TRBV10-2	TRBJ1-1	CASTGRAGTEAFF
.	many	TRBV27	TRBJ1-5	CASSGGTFSSNQPQHF
.	many	TRBV29-1	TRBJ1-1	CSVGIQGGTEAFF
TRBD2	many	TRBV12-3/TRBV12-4	TRBJ2-7	CASSLGGLAREQYF
.	.	TRBV5-1	TRBJ1-6	CASSFLSTDSPLHF
TRBD2	.	TRBV29-1	TRBJ2-5	CSVLAGLRGETQYF
.	many	TRBV12-3/TRBV12-4	TRBJ1-2	CASSFGEVGYTF
TRBD2	many	TRBV20-1	TRBJ2-5	CSADPGLLKETQYF
.	many	TRBV27	TRBJ2-4	CASSRTGNIQYF
TRBD2	many	TRBV6-2/TRBV6-3	TRBJ2-2	CASSTLAGPTGELFF
TRBD1	.	TRBV30	TRBJ2-5	CAWSAGQPGSTQYF
TRBD1	few	TRBV5-1	TRBJ2-7	CASSPSAGQGDEQYF
.	.	TRBV10-3	TRBJ2-7	CAISDREGGYEQYF
.	.	TRBV5-1	TRBJ1-2	CASSQFRSDGYTF
TRBD1	many	TRBV15	TRBJ2-5	CATSSDGTGTETQYF